These 19 T cell receptor beta chains originate from one sample sequenced in a study of T cell repertoires in cytomegalovirus infection. TCRdb passed the reads through MiXCR, listing each CDR3 protein once. This table has approximately 500,000 distinct CDR3 sequences, roughly a third appearing once. No cognate antigen is known for these TCRs. This sample comprised cultured PBMCs, obtained from culture after CMV antigen stimulation. The receptor set was obtained from a human donor in good health (CMV status not recorded). Some clones in this sample may be carry-over from other donors' samples.

The chain uses TRBV4-2 and TRBJ2-1; 7 bases map to TRBD2. Looked up from germline, CDR1 is LGHNA and CDR2 is YNFKEQ. V dropped 7 bases and J dropped 0; count of bases not matched to a gene: 9. CDR3 length: 16 amino acids. CDR3 sequence reads: CASTKAGTSSYNEQFF. The CDR3 DNA is TGTGCCAGCACTAAAGCGGGAACCAGCTCCTACAATGAGCAGTTCTTC.

The chain couples TRBV7-2 to TRBJ1-5; D unresolved. The ends were cut back, 2 bases at V and 0 bases at J, with 11 bases in the middle. This CDR3 spans 16 amino acids. CDR1 SGHTA and CDR2 FQGNSA come from the germline V gene. CDR3 nucleotide sequence: TGTGCCAGCAGCTTAAGCGGGGTTTATAGCAATCAGCCCCAGCATTTT. Encoded protein: CASSLSGVYSNQPQHF. Full variable domain (outside the CDR3, taken from reference TRBV7-2 and TRBJ1-5): GAGVSQSPSNKVTEKGKDVELRCDPISGHTALYWYRQSLGQGLEFLIYFQGNSAPDKSGLPSDRFSAERTGGSVSTLTIQRTQQEDSAVYLCASSLSGVYSNQPQHFGDGTRLSIL.

V usage is TRBV7-2 and J usage is TRBJ2-7; D assignment may be TRBD1 or TRBD2 (5 bases each). The CDR3 has 12 amino acids. Trimming stripped 4 bases from V and 6 bases from J, with 10 bases between. From germline, CDR1 is SGHTA and CDR2 FQGNSA. CDR3 residues: CASSSLGREQYF. DNA for the CDR3: TGTGCCAGCAGCTCCCTGGGACGCGAGCAGTACTTC.

At least ten counts were recorded for this clonotype. This may be a read error, as it is one base from a much larger clone. The rearrangement links TRBV19 to TRBJ2-5; D is uncertain. Trimming stripped 9 bases from V and 1 base from J, with 6 bases between. This CDR3 has 11 residues. Looked up from germline, CDR1 is LNHDA and CDR2 is SQIVND (reference sequence). CDR3 coding DNA: TGTGCCAGCAGCACCCAAGAGACCCAGTACTTC. Translation gives CASSTQETQYF. Looking up the rest from reference TRBV19 and TRBJ2-5 gives the full variable domain: DGGITQSPKYLFRKEGQNVTLSCEQNLNHDAMYWYRQDPGQGLRLIYYSQIVNDFQKGDIAEGYSVSREKKESFPLTVTSAQKNPTAFYLCASSTQETQYFGPGTRLLVL.

The table lists this clonotype with a few counts. The chain carries TRBV29-1 and TRBJ2-5, with D unresolved. The germline V and J ends were trimmed by 3 bases and 2 bases, with 13 bases remaining between them. The germline CDR1 and CDR2 sequences are SQVTM and ANQGSEA. The CDR3 extends over 14 amino acids. CDR3 protein: CSVDCRVIQETQYF. In DNA, the CDR3 is TGCAGCGTTGATTGTAGGGTTATTCAAGAGACCCAGTACTTC.

This clonotype appeared many times. V is TRBV5-4 and J is TRBJ1-2; D remains ambiguous. The CDR3 runs 14 residues. V lost 0 bases and J 5 bases, leaving 11 bases between the germline ends. Germline loops: CDR1 SGHNT, CDR2 YYREEE (reference sequence). CDR3 protein: CASSLGGREYGYTF. The CDR3 DNA follows: TGTGCCAGCAGCTTGGGAGGCCGCGAATATGGCTACACCTTC.

The table lists this clonotype with a few counts. This sequence joins TRBV6-2 or TRBV6-3 and TRBJ2-7; possibly TRBD2 for D (7 bases). CDR1 MNHEY and CDR2 SVGEGT come from the germline V gene. V lost 6 bases and J lost 7, with 25 bases in between. There are 16 residues in the CDR3. CDR3 sequence reads: CASRNAAGASGREQYV. The DNA for the CDR3 is TGTGCCAGCAGGAACGCAGCAGGGGCTAGCGGAAGGGAGCAGTACGTC.

This clonotype appeared a few times. The rearrangement links TRBV12-3 or TRBV12-4 to TRBJ1-1, with unresolved D. V was trimmed by 4 bases and J by 3 bases, leaving 9 bases between them. The CDR3 extends over 13 amino acids. CDR3 loop: CASSSIGDTEAFF. CDR3 nucleotide sequence: TGTGCCAGCAGTTCAATCGGGGACACTGAAGCTTTCTTT.

This clonotype was seen a handful of times. The chain is built from TRBV24-1 and TRBJ2-2, with D maybe TRBD1 (5 bases). CDR1 is KGHDR, CDR2 SFDVKD, per germline. Trimming took 2 bases from V and 9 from J, leaving 15 bases between them. CDR3 length: 15 amino acids. The CDR3, as DNA: TGTGCCACCAGTGATTACACAGGAAGTTTCAGGGAGCTGTTTTTT. Translated: CATSDYTGSFRELFF.

The CDR3 loop is CASSFLRDNYNEQFF. The CDR3 DNA sequence: TGTGCCAGCAGCTTTTTGAGGGACAACTACAATGAGCAGTTCTTC. The chain has TRBV7-9 and TRBJ2-1, with a tentative D call TRBD1 (6 bases). The CDR3 consists of 15 residues. Germline lookup yields CDR1 SEHNR and CDR2 FQNEAQ (reference sequence). The V gene lost 3 bases and the J gene lost 3 bases, with 12 bases spanning the gap.

The chain is built from TRBV12-3 or TRBV12-4 and TRBJ2-7, with 9 positions matching TRBD1. Trimming at V came to 7 bases and at J to 7 bases, leaving 11 bases not matched to a gene. The CDR3 runs to 14 residues. DNA of the CDR3: TGTGCCAGCATCTCACAGGGGGCGCAGAAAGAGCAGTACTTC. This encodes CASISQGAQKEQYF.

This clonotype has ten or more counts. The V call is TRBV7-2, the J call TRBJ1-1; 10 nucleotides match TRBD1. CDR3 size: 15 residues. J lost 5 bases, V lost 3 bases, and 6 bases had no gene match. Germline V gene sequence: CDR1 SGHTA, CDR2 FQGNSA. CDR3 DNA sequence: TGTGCCAGCAGCTTGCCGGGGACAGGGGATACTGAAGCTTTCTTT. It specifies CASSLPGTGDTEAFF.

The V call is TRBV7-9, the J call TRBJ2-1; 8 bases align to TRBD2. Trimming removed 5 bases from V and 6 bases from J; junction bases left unmatched: 12. The V gene's germline CDR1 is SEHNR and CDR2 FQNEAQ (reference sequence). This CDR3 comprises 16 residues. The DNA for the CDR3 is TGTGCCAGCAGCCCTAGGAGCGGGAGTAAGGTCAATGAGCAGTTCTTC. Translating gives CASSPRSGSKVNEQFF.

This clonotype was recorded only once. CDR3 region: CASSYRLNEQFF. The CDR3 DNA sequence: TGTGCCAGCAGTTACAGGCTTAATGAGCAGTTCTTC. The chain has TRBV6-2 or TRBV6-3 and TRBJ2-1; D gene unclear. CDR1 is MNHEY, CDR2 SVGEGT, per germline. Trimming stripped 2 bases from V and 7 bases from J, with 6 bases between. CDR3 size: 12 residues.

The chain has TRBV6-6 and TRBJ2-5, with D maybe TRBD1 (6 bases). The ends were cut back, 2 bases at V and 6 bases at J, with 10 bases in the middle. The CDR3 has 13 amino acids. CDR1 MNHNY and CDR2 SVGAGI come from the germline V gene (reference sequence). Here the CDR3 reads CASSYPGVKTQYF. CDR3 in DNA: TGTGCCAGCAGTTACCCAGGGGTGAAGACCCAGTACTTC.

This clonotype was seen a handful of times. The CDR3 loop is CASRLKNRLDTGELFF. In nucleotides, the CDR3 is TGTGCCAGCAGACTGAAGAACAGGTTGGACACCGGGGAGCTGTTTTTT. This chain uses TRBV11-2 with TRBJ2-2; the D gene is possibly TRBD1 (5 bases). The V end lost 6 bases, the J end lost 3 bases, and 17 bases lay between the germline ends. The CDR3 is 16 amino acids. The germline V gene has CDR1 SGHAT and CDR2 FQNNGV.

Many counts were recorded for this clonotype. In DNA, the CDR3 is TGTGCCAGCAGCTTAGGGTCTTCGGGAGTGGTGGGCACCGGGGAGCTGTTTTTT. Protein sequence: CASSLGSSGVVGTGELFF. The chain carries TRBV7-6 and TRBJ2-2; a possible D gene is TRBD2 (6 bases). Germline assignment: CDR1 SGHVS and CDR2 FNYEAQ. The CDR3 extends over 18 amino acids. The germline V and J ends were trimmed by 1 base and 4 bases, with 19 bases remaining between them.

This chain links TRBV6-7 with TRBJ2-2, with 11 bases fitting TRBD2. TRBV6-7 is filed as an ORF, its function uncertain. The CDR3 consists of 18 residues. The V gene end was trimmed by 2 bases and the J gene end by 1 base; junction bases not matched to a gene: 6. CDR3 region: CASSYSLAGGWNTGELFF. DNA of the CDR3: TGTGCCAGCAGTTACAGTCTAGCGGGAGGATGGAACACCGGGGAGCTGTTTTTT.

This chain uses TRBV7-4 with TRBJ2-1; tentative D call: TRBD2 (5 bases). This CDR3 is built from 14 residues. V dropped 3 bases and J dropped 5 bases, with 11 bases sitting between them. Germline-derived CDR1 and CDR2 are SGHVT and SQSDAQ. The CDR3 region is CASSFGLQHNEQFF. The CDR3, as DNA: TGTGCCAGCAGCTTCGGACTCCAGCACAATGAGCAGTTCTTC.